The rows below give T cell receptor beta chains drawn from one sample of a study of CD8+ T cells in alopecia areata. Sequenced by immunoSEQ multiplex PCR; TCRdb stores in-frame clones only, minus some. The sample holds about 120,000 clones, roughly two fifths seen once. Sequencing was performed on CD4+ T cells sorted from blood. These receptors were collected from a human donor with alopecia areata. The CDR3 runs from the conserved cysteine through the conserved F or W. The order of the fields is J gene, V gene, D gene, clone size, CDR3 protein, CDR3 DNA. A D gene is named only where the DNA matches it firmly. The size entry is marked missing in some rows and otherwise reads once, few, many or a size class.

TRBJ1-1 TRBV20-1 NA few CSARGRGTAFF TGCAGTGCTAGAGGGCGGGGTACAGCTTTCTTT
TRBJ2-5 TRBV28 NA NA CASSLFEQTQYF TGTGCCAGCAGTTTATTCGAACAGACCCAGTACTTC
TRBJ2-7 TRBV19 NA NA CASNAGATSGEQYF TGTGCCAGTAACGCGGGGGCTACCTCCGGCGAGCAGTACTTC
TRBJ1-1 TRBV5-1 NA NA CASSSNTEAFF TGCGCCAGCAGCTCGAACACTGAAGCTTTCTTT
TRBJ2-1 TRBV18 NA few CASSPLGPPPDEQFF TGTGCCAGCTCACCCCTAGGCCCACCCCCCGATGAGCAGTTCTTC
TRBJ2-4 TRBV20-1 NA NA CSAVAKNIQYF TGCAGTGCTGTAGCCAAAAACATTCAGTACTTC
TRBJ1-2 TRBV29-1 TRBD1 NA CSVTGTGGFYGYTF TGCAGCGTTACAGGGACAGGGGGCTTCTATGGCTACACCTTC
TRBJ2-5 TRBV7-2 TRBD2 NA CASSPGGAGETQYF TGTGCCAGCAGCCCCGGGGGGGCCGGGGAGACCCAGTACTTC
TRBJ1-1 TRBV29-1 NA few CSVEALLNTEAFF TGCAGCGTTGAGGCGCTCTTGAACACTGAAGCTTTCTTT
TRBJ2-5 TRBV5-1 NA NA CASSLFGGRSQETQYF TGCGCCAGCAGCTTGTTCGGGGGGCGGTCTCAAGAGACCCAGTACTTC
TRBJ2-1 TRBV9 NA NA CASSVTSNEQFF TGTGCCAGCAGCGTAACTAGCAACGAGCAGTTCTTC